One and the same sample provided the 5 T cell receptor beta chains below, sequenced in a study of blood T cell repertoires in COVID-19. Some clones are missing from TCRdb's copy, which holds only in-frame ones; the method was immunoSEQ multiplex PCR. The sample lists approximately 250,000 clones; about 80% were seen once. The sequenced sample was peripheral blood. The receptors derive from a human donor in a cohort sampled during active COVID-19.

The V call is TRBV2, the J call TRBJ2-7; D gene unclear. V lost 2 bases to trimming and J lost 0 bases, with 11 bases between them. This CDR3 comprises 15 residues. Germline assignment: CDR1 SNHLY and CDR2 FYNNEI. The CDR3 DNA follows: TGTGCCAGCAGTGAATACAGTGAATCCTCCTACGAGCAGTACTTC. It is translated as CASSEYSESSYEQYF.

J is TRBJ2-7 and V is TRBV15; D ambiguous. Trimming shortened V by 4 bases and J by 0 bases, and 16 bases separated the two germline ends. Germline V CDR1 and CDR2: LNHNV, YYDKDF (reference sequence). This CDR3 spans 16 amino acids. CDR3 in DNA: TGTGCCACCAGCACCTCCCTGAGGCTGAGCTCCTACGAGCAGTACTTC. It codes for CATSTSLRLSSYEQYF.

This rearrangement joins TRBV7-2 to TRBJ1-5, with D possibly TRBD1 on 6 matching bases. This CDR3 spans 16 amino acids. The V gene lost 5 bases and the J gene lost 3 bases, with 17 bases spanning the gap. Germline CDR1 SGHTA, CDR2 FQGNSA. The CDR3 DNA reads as TGTGCCAGCAGCAAACAGGGTTCAATGGTCAATCAGCCCCAGCATTTT. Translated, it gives CASSKQGSMVNQPQHF.

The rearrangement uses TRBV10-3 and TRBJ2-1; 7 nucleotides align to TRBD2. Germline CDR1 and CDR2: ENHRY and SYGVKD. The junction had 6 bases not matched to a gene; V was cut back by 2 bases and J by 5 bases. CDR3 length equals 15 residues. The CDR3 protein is CAISERREFHNEQFF. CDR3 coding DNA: TGTGCCATCAGTGAGAGGCGGGAGTTTCACAATGAGCAGTTCTTC.

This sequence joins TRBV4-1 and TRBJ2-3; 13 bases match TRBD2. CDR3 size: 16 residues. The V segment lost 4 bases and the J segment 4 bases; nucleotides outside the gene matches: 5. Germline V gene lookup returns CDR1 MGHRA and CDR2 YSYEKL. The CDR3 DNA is TGCGCCAGCAGCCGACCCGGGACTAGCGGGGCAGATACGCAGTATTTT. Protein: CASSRPGTSGADTQYF.